This TCR beta chain originates from a study of cytomegalovirus exposure and HLA in healthy donors. The CDR3 has 17 amino acids. The J segment lost 4 bases and the V segment lost 3 bases, leaving 11 bases of the junction unmatched. Looked up from germline, CDR1 is KGHSH and CDR2 is LQKENI. This clone was counted a few times. Primers: 60 Vbeta forward and 13 Jbeta reverse. Produced via immunoSEQ multiplex PCR; TCRdb's table is partial and in-frame only. The data contain roughly 130,000 clones, 80% of them singletons. The chain employs TRBV18 and TRBJ1-4, with TRBD1 matching 7 bases. The sequencing sample was made of PBMCs. This clonotype originated in a woman aged 40 to 50 in good health and CMV-seronegative. The CDR3 region is CASSPQTAGQINEKLFF. In nucleotides, the CDR3 is TGTGCCAGCTCACCTCAGACCGCGGGACAGATTAATGAAAAACTGTTTTTT.